One and the same sample provided the 14 T cell receptor beta chains below, sequenced in a study of T cell responses to AZD1222 COVID-19 vaccine. The method was immunoSEQ multiplex PCR; TCRdb's version includes in-frame clones alone and lacks a portion of them. The sample lists about 130,000 clones, 93% occurring once. The sample here was peripheral blood, taken on day 0 of AZD1222 vaccination. These receptors originate from an adult in good health.

The CDR3 sequence: CSVEGWGGEKLFF. In nucleotides, the CDR3 is TGCAGCGTTGAAGGGTGGGGAGGTGAAAAACTGTTTTTT. V gene TRBV29-1 combines with J gene TRBJ1-4; D unclear. Germline V gene sequence: CDR1 SQVTM, CDR2 ANQGSEA. V was pared by 1 base and J by 7 bases, with 10 bases between. The CDR3 extends over 13 amino acids. The full variable domain, in which reference TRBV29-1 and TRBJ1-4 provide the parts outside the CDR3, is SAVISQKPSRDICQRGTSLTIQCQVDSQVTMMFWYRQQPGQSLTLIATANQGSEATYESGFVIDKFPISRPNLTFSTLTVSNMSPEDSSIYLCSVEGWGGEKLFFGSGTQLSVL.

This clone was found once. The rearrangement uses TRBV29-1 and TRBJ1-3, with D perhaps TRBD1 (5 bases). Trimming cost V 4 bases and J 4 bases, with 8 bases left between them. The CDR3 contains 12 residues. Germline V gene sequence: CDR1 SQVTM, CDR2 ANQGSEA. In DNA form, the CDR3 reads TGCAGCGTTGTTGGGGGAGGAAACACCATATATTTT. The encoded protein is CSVVGGGNTIYF.

The chain combines TRBV6-4 with TRBJ1-1; D gene ambiguous. From germline, CDR1 is MRHNA and CDR2 SNTAGT. Trimming took 6 bases from V and 2 from J, leaving 10 bases between them. This CDR3 is 13 amino acids long. The CDR3 bases are TGTGCCAGCAGCTCTCTTATCAACACTGAAGCTTTCTTT. It codes for CASSSLINTEAFF.

The rearrangement uses TRBV3-1 (or the pseudogene TRBV3-2) and TRBJ2-6, with TRBD1 identical over 7 bases. Germline CDR1 and CDR2: LGHDT and YNNKEL (reference sequence). CDR3 length: 16 amino acids. Losses at the gene ends were 4 bases for V and 0 bases for J; bases not matched to a gene: 3. The CDR3 DNA reads as TGTGCCAGCAGCCGGACAGGCAGCTCTGGGGCCAACGTCCTGACTTTC. This codes for CASSRTGSSGANVLTF.

The CDR3 DNA sequence: TGTGCCAGCAGCGTAAGCGGGAGGGGAACCTACAATGAGCAGTTCTTC. Protein product: CASSVSGRGTYNEQFF. The rearrangement joins TRBV9 to TRBJ2-1; 10 bases are a match to TRBD2. CDR3 length equals 16 residues. The V gene end was trimmed by 1 base and the J gene end by 2 bases; junction bases not matched to a gene: 3. The germline gives CDR1 SGDLS, CDR2 YYNGEE.

The rearrangement links TRBV19 to TRBJ1-2; 9 nucleotides align to TRBD1. V was pared by 5 bases and J by 8 bases, with 6 bases of the junction left unmatched. CDR1 is LNHDA, CDR2 SQIVND, per germline (reference sequence). The CDR3 length is 13 residues. CDR3 protein: CASSGPGQGGYTF. The CDR3 DNA reads TGTGCCAGTAGTGGACCGGGACAGGGAGGCTACACCTTC.

In this sample, this clone turned up once. The chain employs TRBV18 and TRBJ1-2; D gene ambiguous. The CDR3 covers 12 residues. Germline values: CDR1 KGHSH, CDR2 LQKENI. Trimming took off 4 bases at V and 6 bases at J, with 9 bases between the two ends. CDR3 DNA: TGTGCCAGCTCACAATGGGAGGATGGCTACACCTTC. Translating gives CASSQWEDGYTF. The entire variable domain, with the rest obtained from reference TRBV18 and TRBJ1-2, is as follows: NAGVMQNPRHLVRRRGQEARLRCSPMKGHSHVYWYRQLPEEGLKFMVYLQKENIIDESGMPKERFSAEFPKEGPSILRIQQVVRGDSAAYFCASSQWEDGYTFGSGTRLTVV.

This chain uses TRBV7-3 with TRBJ1-1; D possibly corresponds to TRBD1 (5 bases). Germline V gives CDR1 SGHTA, CDR2 FQGTGA. The CDR3 is 13 amino acids. Trimming pared 2 bases from V and 11 bases from J, leaving 15 bases between. Here the CDR3 reads CASSLQGLAGAFF. Here the CDR3 DNA reads TGTGCCAGCAGCTTACAGGGTTTGGCGGGGGCTTTCTTT. The variable domain in full, completed from reference TRBV7-3 and TRBJ1-1, reads GAGVSQTPSNKVTEKGKYVELRCDPISGHTALYWYRQSLGQGPEFLIYFQGTGAADDSGLPNDRFFAVRPEGSVSTLKIQRTERGDSAVYLCASSLQGLAGAFFGQGTRLTVV.

The genes are TRBV19 and TRBJ1-1, with D hard to call. There are 14 residues in the CDR3. Between the trimmed V and J ends, which lost 4 bases and 1 base, there was a span of 10 bases. From germline, CDR1 is LNHDA and CDR2 SQIVND (reference sequence). CDR3 sequence (DNA): TGTGCCAGTAGTACTTCGACAACGAACACTGAAGCTTTCTTT. This codes for CASSTSTTNTEAFF.

J is TRBJ2-1 and V is TRBV4-1; D may be TRBD2 (11 bases). Germline V gene sequence: CDR1 MGHRA, CDR2 YSYEKL. Trimming removed 11 bases at V and 7 bases at J, with 39 bases between. The CDR3 contains 20 residues. Written as DNA, the CDR3 is TGCGCCCCCCCCCGCCGGGACAGGGGTAATAGCGGGAGGGCTGGAAATGAGCAGTTCTTC. This codes for CAPPRRDRGNSGRAGNEQFF.

V gene TRBV9 combines with J gene TRBJ1-2, with 10 bases aligning to TRBD1. The CDR3 totals 15 residues. V shed 4 bases, J shed 8 bases, and the junction held 11 bases outside the gene matches. In germline, CDR1 is SGDLS, CDR2 YYNGEE. CDR3 sequence (DNA): TGTGCCAGCAGCCCCGGGGGACAGGGGTTCCGGGGCTACACCTTC. This gives the protein CASSPGGQGFRGYTF. The entire variable domain, with the rest obtained from reference TRBV9 and TRBJ1-2, is as follows: DSGVTQTPKHLITATGQRVTLRCSPRSGDLSVYWYQQSLDQGLQFLIQYYNGEERAKGNILERFSAQQFPDLHSELNLSSLELGDSALYFCASSPGGQGFRGYTFGSGTRLTVV.

The J gene is TRBJ1-2, the V gene TRBV28; weak D call: TRBD1 (6 bases). The germline gives CDR1 MDHEN, CDR2 SYDVKM. Between the trimmed V and J ends, which lost 2 bases and 4 bases, there was a span of 11 bases. CDR3 size: 14 residues. In DNA, the CDR3 is TGTGCCAGCAGTTTAGGGGGGCCACCCTATGGCTACACCTTC. Translating it yields CASSLGGPPYGYTF.

The V gene is TRBV9, the J gene TRBJ1-1; D gene uncertain. Germline values: CDR1 SGDLS, CDR2 YYNGEE. With 0 bases removed from V and 3 bases from J, the gap between germline ends came to 6 bases. This CDR3 contains 13 residues. The DNA for the CDR3 is TGTGCCAGCAGCGTAGGGGCAGACACTGAAGCTTTCTTT. Its protein product is CASSVGADTEAFF.

The chain uses TRBV28 and TRBJ1-2; 8 bases match TRBD1. CDR3 size: 14 residues. Per the germline V gene, CDR1 is MDHEN and CDR2 is SYDVKM. V lost 5 bases and J lost 2; bases outside the gene matches: 4. The CDR3 spells CASSPGTGNYGYTF. The CDR3 DNA reads as TGTGCCAGCAGTCCAGGGACAGGCAACTATGGCTACACCTTC.